This TCR beta chain was observed in a study of T cells in Graves' hyperthyroidism and ophthalmopathy. The CDR3 extends over 14 amino acids. Germline-derived CDR1 and CDR2 are MNHEY and SMNVEV (reference sequence). The V gene lost 5 bases and the J gene lost 0 bases, with 11 bases spanning the gap. RNA transcripts were the template for amplifying TCR beta CDR3 regions. Initially, a first-round RT-PCR of the TCR CDR3 employed the HTBI primer set. TCRdb redid the calling of the multiplex PCR reads with MiXCR, one entry per CDR3 protein. The sample lists more than 500,000 distinct CDR3 sequences, 40% to 50% seen once, with roughly 45% in the top ten.

The rearrangement joins TRBV27 to TRBJ2-7; D gene uncertain. The receptor was derived from an adult woman with Graves' disease, either hyperthyroidism or ophthalmopathy (not recorded which). What was sequenced was peripheral blood or thyroid tissue (not recorded which). CDR3 nucleotide sequence: TGTGCCAGCAGTCCAGCTTGGAGCTCCTACGAGCAGTACTTC. As protein: CASSPAWSSYEQYF.